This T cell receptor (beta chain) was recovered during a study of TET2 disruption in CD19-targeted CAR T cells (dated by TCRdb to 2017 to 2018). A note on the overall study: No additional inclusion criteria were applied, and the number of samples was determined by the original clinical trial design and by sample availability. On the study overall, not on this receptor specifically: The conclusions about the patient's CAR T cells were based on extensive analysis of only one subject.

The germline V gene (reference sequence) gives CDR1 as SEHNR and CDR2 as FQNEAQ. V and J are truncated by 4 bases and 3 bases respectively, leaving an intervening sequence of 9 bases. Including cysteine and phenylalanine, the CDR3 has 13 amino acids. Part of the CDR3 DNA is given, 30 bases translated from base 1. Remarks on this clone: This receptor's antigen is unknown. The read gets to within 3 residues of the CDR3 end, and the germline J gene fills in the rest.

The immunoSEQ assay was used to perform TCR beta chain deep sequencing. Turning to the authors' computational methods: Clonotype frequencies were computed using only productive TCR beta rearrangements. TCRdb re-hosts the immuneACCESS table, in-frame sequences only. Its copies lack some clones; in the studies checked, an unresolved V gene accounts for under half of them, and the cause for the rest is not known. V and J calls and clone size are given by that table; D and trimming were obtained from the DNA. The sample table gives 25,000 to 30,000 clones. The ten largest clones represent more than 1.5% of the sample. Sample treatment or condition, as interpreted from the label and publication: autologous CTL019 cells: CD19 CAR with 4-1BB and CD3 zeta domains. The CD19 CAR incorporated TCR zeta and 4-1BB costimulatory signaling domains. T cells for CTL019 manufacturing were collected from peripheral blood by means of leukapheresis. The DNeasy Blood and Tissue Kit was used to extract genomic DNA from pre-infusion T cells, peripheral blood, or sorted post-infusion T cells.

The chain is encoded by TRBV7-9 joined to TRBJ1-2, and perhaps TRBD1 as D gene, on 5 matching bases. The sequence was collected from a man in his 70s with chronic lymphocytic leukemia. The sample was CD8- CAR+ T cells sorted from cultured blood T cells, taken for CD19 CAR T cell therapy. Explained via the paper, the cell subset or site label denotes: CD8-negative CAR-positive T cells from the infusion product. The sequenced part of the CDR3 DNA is TGTGCCAGCAGCTCCGGCAGGGACTATGGC. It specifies CASSSGRDYG. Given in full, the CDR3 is CASSSGRDYGYTF.